This passage covers 6 T cell receptor beta chains from one sample sequenced in a study of blood T cell repertoires in COVID-19. The assay was immunoSEQ multiplex PCR, and TCRdb's table has in-frame clones only and misses some. The sample yields tens of thousands of clones, around three quarters seen once. What was sequenced was peripheral blood. The receptors were sampled from a woman aged 50 to 60 with acute or convalescent COVID-19.

A few counts support this clone. The chain is built from TRBV13 and TRBJ1-3; D gene ambiguous. The CDR3 is made up of 17 amino acids. The germline gives CDR1 PRHDT, CDR2 FYEKMQ (reference sequence). Between the trimmed V and J ends, which lost 5 bases and 0 bases, there was a span of 17 bases. In nucleotides, the CDR3 is TGTGCCAGCAGCCTTAAGCGGACCAGTTACTCTGGAAACACCATATATTTT. It specifies CASSLKRTSYSGNTIYF.

This clone occurred once. This chain joins TRBV28 and TRBJ1-5; TRBD1 matches 10 bases. Germline assignment: CDR1 MDHEN and CDR2 SYDVKM. The length of the CDR3 is 19 residues. V shed 6 bases, J shed 4 bases, and the junction held 18 bases outside the gene matches. The CDR3 region is CASSPRYSFRDRGNQPQHF. The CDR3 DNA reads TGTGCCAGCAGCCCTCGATATTCTTTCCGGGACAGGGGAAATCAGCCCCAGCATTTT.

V usage is TRBV25-1 and J usage is TRBJ1-2; D is undetermined. Germline V gives CDR1 MGHDK, CDR2 SYGVNS. V dropped 0 bases and J dropped 7 bases, with 9 bases sitting between them. This CDR3 has 13 residues. The CDR3 reads CASSEYGRAGYTF. The CDR3 DNA follows: TGTGCCAGCAGTGAATATGGGAGGGCTGGCTACACCTTC.

This clone occurred a few times. The chain joins TRBV30 to TRBJ1-1; 7 bases line up with TRBD1. From germline, CDR1 is GTSNPN and CDR2 SVGIG (reference sequence). The CDR3 sequence is 16 residues long. DNA of the CDR3: TGTGTCGCTTCAGACAGGGTCCTGCCCGTGAACACTGAAGCTTTCTTT. Protein sequence: CVASDRVLPVNTEAFF.

J is TRBJ2-7 and V is TRBV7-2, with 7 bases aligning to TRBD1. The V gene's germline CDR1 is SGHTA and CDR2 FQGNSA. The ends lost 6 bases at V and 3 bases at J; junction bases unmatched: 5. This CDR3 has 13 amino acids. CDR3 DNA sequence: TGTGCCAGCAGAGCGACAGGGCTCTACGAGCAGTACTTC. It is translated as CASRATGLYEQYF.

The chain has TRBV19 and TRBJ2-7; D may be TRBD2 (6 bases). The CDR3 is 16 residues long. V was pared by 0 bases and J by 0 bases, with 12 bases between. Germline V gene lookup returns CDR1 LNHDA and CDR2 SQIVND (reference sequence). CDR3 amino acids: CASSIEIGGISYEQYF. CDR3 DNA sequence: TGTGCCAGTAGTATAGAGATAGGCGGGATCTCCTACGAGCAGTACTTC.